This T cell receptor beta chain was identified during a study of shared clonotypes between healthy human individuals. Study outcomes and limitations: Some clonotypes were shared by all four sorted-subset donors, while others were not shared. The non-shared ones had lower generation probabilities than the shared ones.

Splitting the CD4+ cells yielded a CD45RA+ naive subset and a CD45RA-negative memory subset. Genomic DNA from each subset was divided evenly over several immunoSEQ plates. Original methodology: For the immunoSEQ data, sequences were junction-only without quality scores, so filtering differed. The method was immunoSEQ multiplex PCR; TCRdb's version includes in-frame clones alone and lacks a portion of them. Clone size and V and J calls were adopted from that table, with D and trimming inferred from the DNA. The table lists around 2.1 million clones, nearly 97% of them singletons, with around 0.13% in the top ten. This clone has a handful of counts. As yet, its antigen is unknown. Other DNA sequences in this specimen translate into the identical CDR3. Trimming took 0 bases from V and 7 from J, leaving 7 bases between them. The CDR3 loop spans 13 amino acids. The germline V gene has CDR1 MNHEY and CDR2 SVGAGI.

This rearrangement joins TRBV6-5 to TRBJ1-5; D gene unclear. The sample taken for sequencing was naive CD4+ T cells sorted from blood. Subset defined: CD45RA+ positively selected. This sequence originates from a man between 18 and 29 years old in good health. The CDR3 sequence: CASSYSRVQPQHF. CDR3 DNA sequence: TGTGCCAGCAGTTACTCGAGGGTCCAGCCCCAGCATTTT.